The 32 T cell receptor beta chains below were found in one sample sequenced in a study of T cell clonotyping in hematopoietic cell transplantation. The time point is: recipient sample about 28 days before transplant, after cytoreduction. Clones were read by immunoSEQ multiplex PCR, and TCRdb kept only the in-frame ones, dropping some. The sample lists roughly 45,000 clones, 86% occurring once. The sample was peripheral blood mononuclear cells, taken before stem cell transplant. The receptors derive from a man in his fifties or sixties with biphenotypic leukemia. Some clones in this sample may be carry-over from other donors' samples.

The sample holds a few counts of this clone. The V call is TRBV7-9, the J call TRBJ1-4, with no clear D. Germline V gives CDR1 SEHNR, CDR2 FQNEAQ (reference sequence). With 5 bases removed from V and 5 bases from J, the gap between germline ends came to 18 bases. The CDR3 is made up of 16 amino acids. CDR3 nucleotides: TGTGCCAGCAGCCAACGGGGAAATCGGACCAATGAAAAACTGTTTTTT. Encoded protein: CASSQRGNRTNEKLFF.

CDR3 nucleotide sequence: TGTGCCAGTAGTGATCCGGGACTAGTCTACGAGCAGTACTTC. The encoded protein is CASSDPGLVYEQYF. The genes are TRBV19 and TRBJ2-7; TRBD2 matches 8 bases. Trimming took 5 bases from V and 3 from J; bases not matched to a gene: 6. Looked up from germline, CDR1 is LNHDA and CDR2 is SQIVND (reference sequence). The CDR3 length is 14 residues.

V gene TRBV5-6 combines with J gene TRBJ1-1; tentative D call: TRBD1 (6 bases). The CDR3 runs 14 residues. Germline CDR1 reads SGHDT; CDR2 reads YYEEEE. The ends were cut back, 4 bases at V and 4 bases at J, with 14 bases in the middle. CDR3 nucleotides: TGTGCCAGCAGCAAACAGGGCGCGGGCACTGAAGCTTTCTTT. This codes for CASSKQGAGTEAFF.

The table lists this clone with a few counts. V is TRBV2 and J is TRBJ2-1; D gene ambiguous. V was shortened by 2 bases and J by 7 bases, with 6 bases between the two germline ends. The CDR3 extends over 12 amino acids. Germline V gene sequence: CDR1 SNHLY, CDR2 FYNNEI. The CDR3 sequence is CASSENINEQFF. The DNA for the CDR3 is TGTGCCAGCAGTGAAAATATAAATGAGCAGTTCTTC.

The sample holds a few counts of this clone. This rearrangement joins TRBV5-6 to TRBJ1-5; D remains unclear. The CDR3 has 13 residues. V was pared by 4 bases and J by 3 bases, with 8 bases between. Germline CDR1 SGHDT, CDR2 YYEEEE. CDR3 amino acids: CASSRGFNQPQHF. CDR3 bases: TGTGCCAGCAGCCGAGGATTCAATCAGCCCCAGCATTTT.

This CDR3 reads CASSTPTANYGYTF. The CDR3 DNA follows: TGTGCCAGCAGTACCCCGACAGCTAACTATGGCTACACCTTC. The gene calls are TRBV6-5 and TRBJ1-2, with D maybe TRBD1 (5 bases). CDR1 is MNHEY, CDR2 SVGAGI, per germline. V was trimmed by 5 bases and J by 0 bases, leaving 10 bases between them. The CDR3 covers 14 residues.

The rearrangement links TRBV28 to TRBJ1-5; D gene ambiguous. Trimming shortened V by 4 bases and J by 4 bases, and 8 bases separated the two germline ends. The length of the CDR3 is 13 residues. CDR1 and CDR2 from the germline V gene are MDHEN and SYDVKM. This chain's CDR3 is CASSSGWNQPQHF. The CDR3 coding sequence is TGTGCCAGCAGTTCGGGGTGGAATCAGCCCCAGCATTTT.

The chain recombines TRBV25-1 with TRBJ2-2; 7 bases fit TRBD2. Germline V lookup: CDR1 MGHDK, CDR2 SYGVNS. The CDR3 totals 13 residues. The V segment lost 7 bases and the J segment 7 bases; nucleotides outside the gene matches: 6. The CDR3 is CASNAWEGGELFF. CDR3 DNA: TGTGCCAGCAATGCATGGGAGGGCGGGGAGCTGTTTTTT.

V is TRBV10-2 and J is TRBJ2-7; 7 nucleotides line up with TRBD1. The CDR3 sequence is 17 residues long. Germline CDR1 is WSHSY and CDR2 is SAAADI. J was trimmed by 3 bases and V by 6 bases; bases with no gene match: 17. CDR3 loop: CASSKQGLNSRDYEQYF. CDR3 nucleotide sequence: TGCGCCAGCAGCAAACAGGGGCTTAACTCGAGGGACTACGAGCAGTACTTC.

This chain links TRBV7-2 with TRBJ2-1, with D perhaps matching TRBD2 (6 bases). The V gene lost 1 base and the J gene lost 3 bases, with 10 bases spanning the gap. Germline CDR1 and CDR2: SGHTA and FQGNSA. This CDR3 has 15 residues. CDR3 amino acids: CASSLGSSVYNEQFF. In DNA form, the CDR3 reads TGTGCCAGCAGCTTAGGGTCTAGCGTCTACAATGAGCAGTTCTTC.

CDR3 sequence reads: CARPRGRYNEQFF. CDR3 in DNA: TGTGCCAGACCACGGGGCCGCTACAATGAGCAGTTCTTC. The chain recombines TRBV28 with TRBJ2-1; D is possibly TRBD1 or TRBD2 (5 bases each). The germline V gene encodes CDR1 MDHEN and CDR2 SYDVKM. The V gene lost 9 bases and the J gene lost 3 bases, with 12 bases spanning the gap. The CDR3 has 13 residues.

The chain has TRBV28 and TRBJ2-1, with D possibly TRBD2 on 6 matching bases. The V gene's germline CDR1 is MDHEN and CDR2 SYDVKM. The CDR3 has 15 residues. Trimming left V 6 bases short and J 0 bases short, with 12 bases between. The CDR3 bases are TGTGCCAGCAGCTCCCCCGGGAGCTCCTACAATGAGCAGTTCTTC. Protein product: CASSSPGSSYNEQFF.

This CDR3 reads CASSSHDGQPQHF. DNA of the CDR3: TGTGCCAGTAGTTCCCACGACGGACAGCCCCAGCATTTT. V gene TRBV19 combines with J gene TRBJ1-5; D is unresolved. Germline CDR1 reads LNHDA; CDR2 reads SQIVND (reference sequence). The length of the CDR3 is 13 residues. The ends were cut back, 5 bases at V and 7 bases at J, with 12 bases in the middle.

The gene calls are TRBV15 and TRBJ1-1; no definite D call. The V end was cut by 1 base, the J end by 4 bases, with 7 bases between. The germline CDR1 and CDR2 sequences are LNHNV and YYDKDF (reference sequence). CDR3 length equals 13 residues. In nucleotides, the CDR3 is TGTGCCACCAGCAGAGTTGGTGGCACTGAAGCTTTCTTT. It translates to CATSRVGGTEAFF.

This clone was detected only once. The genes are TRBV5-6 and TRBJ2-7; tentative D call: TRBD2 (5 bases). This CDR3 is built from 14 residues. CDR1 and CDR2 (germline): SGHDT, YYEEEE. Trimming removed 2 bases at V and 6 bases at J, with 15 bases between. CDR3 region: CASSFGWEIREQYF. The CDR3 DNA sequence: TGTGCCAGCAGCTTCGGGTGGGAGATCCGCGAGCAGTACTTC. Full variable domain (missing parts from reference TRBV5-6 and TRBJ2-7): DAGVTQSPTHLIKTRGQQVTLRCSPKSGHDTVSWYQQALGQGPQFIFQYYEEEERQRGNFPDRFSGHQFPNYSSELNVNALLLGDSALYLCASSFGWEIREQYFGPGTRLTVT.

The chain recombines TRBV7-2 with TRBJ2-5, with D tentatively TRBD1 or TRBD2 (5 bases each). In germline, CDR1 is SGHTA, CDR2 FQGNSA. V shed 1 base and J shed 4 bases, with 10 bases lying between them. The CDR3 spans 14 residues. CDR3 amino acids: CASSLVPGRETQYF. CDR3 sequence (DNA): TGTGCCAGCAGCTTAGTCCCAGGGAGAGAGACCCAGTACTTC.

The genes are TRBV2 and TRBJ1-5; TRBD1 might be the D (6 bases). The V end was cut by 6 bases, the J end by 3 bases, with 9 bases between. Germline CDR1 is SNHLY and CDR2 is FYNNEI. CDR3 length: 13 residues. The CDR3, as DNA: TGTGCCAGCAGCGACAGGATCAATCAGCCCCAGCATTTT. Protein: CASSDRINQPQHF.

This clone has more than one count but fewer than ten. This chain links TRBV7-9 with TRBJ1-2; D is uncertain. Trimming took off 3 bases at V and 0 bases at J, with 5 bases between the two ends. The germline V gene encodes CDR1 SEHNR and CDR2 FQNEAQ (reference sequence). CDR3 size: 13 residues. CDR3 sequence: CASSLGTNYGYTF. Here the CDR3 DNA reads TGTGCCAGCAGCTTGGGCACTAACTATGGCTACACCTTC. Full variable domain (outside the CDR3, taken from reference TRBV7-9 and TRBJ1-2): DTGVSQNPRHKITKRGQNVTFRCDPISEHNRLYWYRQTLGQGPEFLTYFQNEAQLEKSRLLSDRFSAERPKGSFSTLEIQRTEQGDSAMYLCASSLGTNYGYTFGSGTRLTVV.

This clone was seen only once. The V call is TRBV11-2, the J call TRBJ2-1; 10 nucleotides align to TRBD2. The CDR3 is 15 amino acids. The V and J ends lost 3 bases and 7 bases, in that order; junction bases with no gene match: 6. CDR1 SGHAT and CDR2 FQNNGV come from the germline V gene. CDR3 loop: CASSFLAGVDNEQFF. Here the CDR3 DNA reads TGTGCCAGCAGCTTTCTAGCGGGAGTCGATAATGAGCAGTTCTTC. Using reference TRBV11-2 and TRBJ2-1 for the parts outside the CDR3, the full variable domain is EAGVAQSPRYKIIEKRQSVAFWCNPISGHATLYWYQQILGQGPKLLIQFQNNGVVDDSQLPKDRFSAERLKGVDSTLKIQPAKLEDSAVYLCASSFLAGVDNEQFFGPGTRLTVL.

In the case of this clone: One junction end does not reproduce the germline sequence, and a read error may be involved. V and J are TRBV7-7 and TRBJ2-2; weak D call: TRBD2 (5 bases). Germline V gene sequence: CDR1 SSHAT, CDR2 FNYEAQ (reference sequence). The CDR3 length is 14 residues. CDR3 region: CASSLALGTGELFF. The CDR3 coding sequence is TGTGCTAGCAGCTTAGCACTAGGCACCGGGGAGCTGTTTTTT.

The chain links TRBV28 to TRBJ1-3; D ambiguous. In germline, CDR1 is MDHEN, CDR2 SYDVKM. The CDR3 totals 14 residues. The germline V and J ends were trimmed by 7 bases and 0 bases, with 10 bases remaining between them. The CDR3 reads CASIKVLSGNTIYF. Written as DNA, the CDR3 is TGTGCCAGCATAAAGGTTCTCTCTGGAAACACCATATATTTT.

CDR3 DNA: TGTGCCATCAGTTCCAGGGGGAGGCAAGAGACCCAGTACTTC. It is translated as CAISSRGRQETQYF. The rearrangement uses TRBV10-3 and TRBJ2-5, with TRBD1 as a possible D gene (7 bases). The CDR3 has 14 residues. V lost 5 bases and J 2 bases, leaving 12 bases between the germline ends. Per germline, CDR1 ENHRY and CDR2 SYGVKD.

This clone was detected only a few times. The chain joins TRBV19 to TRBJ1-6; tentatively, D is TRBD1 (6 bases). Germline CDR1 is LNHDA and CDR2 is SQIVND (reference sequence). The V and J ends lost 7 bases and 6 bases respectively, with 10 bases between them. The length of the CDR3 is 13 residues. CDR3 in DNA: TGTGCCAGTAAAGCAGGGGCTAATTCACCCCTCCACTTT. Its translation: CASKAGANSPLHF.

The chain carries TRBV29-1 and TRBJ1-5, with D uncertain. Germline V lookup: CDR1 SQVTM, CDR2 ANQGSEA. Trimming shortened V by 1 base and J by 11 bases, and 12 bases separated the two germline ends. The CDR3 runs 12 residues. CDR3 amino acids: CSVEGSGSTQHF. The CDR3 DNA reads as TGCAGCGTTGAAGGGTCGGGTTCTACCCAGCATTTT. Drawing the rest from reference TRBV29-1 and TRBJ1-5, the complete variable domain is SAVISQKPSRDICQRGTSLTIQCQVDSQVTMMFWYRQQPGQSLTLIATANQGSEATYESGFVIDKFPISRPNLTFSTLTVSNMSPEDSSIYLCSVEGSGSTQHFGDGTRLSIL.

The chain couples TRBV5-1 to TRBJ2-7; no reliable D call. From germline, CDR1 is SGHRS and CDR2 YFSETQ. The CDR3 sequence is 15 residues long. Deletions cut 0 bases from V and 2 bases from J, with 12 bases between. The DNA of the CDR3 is TGCGCCAGCAGCTTGGCTCTAGTTGGAGCCTACGAGCAGTACTTC. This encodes CASSLALVGAYEQYF. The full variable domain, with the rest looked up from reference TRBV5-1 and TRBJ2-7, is KAGVTQTPRYLIKTRGQQVTLSCSPISGHRSVSWYQQTPGQGLQFLFEYFSETQRNKGNFPGRFSGRQFSNSRSEMNVSTLELGDSALYLCASSLALVGAYEQYFGPGTRLTVT.

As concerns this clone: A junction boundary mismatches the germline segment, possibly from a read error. The CDR3 loop is CASRTGIDQPQHF. CDR3 DNA sequence: TGCGCCAGCAGGACAGGAATAGATCAACCCCAGCATTTT. The chain employs TRBV5-1 and TRBJ1-5, with TRBD1 as a possible D gene (6 bases). Per the germline V gene, CDR1 is SGHRS and CDR2 is YFSETQ. The CDR3 has 13 residues.

The CDR3 region has the DNA TGTGCCAGCAGCTTGTTTACGGGGACAGGGATAGCTAATGAAAAACTGTTTTTT. Its protein is CASSLFTGTGIANEKLFF. The chain is built from TRBV5-8 and TRBJ1-4, with 9 nucleotides matching TRBD1. Germline CDR1 and CDR2: SGHTS and YDEGEE. The trim removed 1 base at V and 3 bases at J, leaving 10 bases unmatched. This CDR3 has 18 residues.

CDR3 sequence reads: CASAPGTGMNTEAFF. CDR3 sequence (DNA): TGCGCCAGCGCCCCCGGGACAGGAATGAACACTGAAGCTTTCTTT. This chain joins TRBV5-1 and TRBJ1-1; TRBD1 agrees at 8 bases. Germline-derived CDR1 and CDR2 are SGHRS and YFSETQ. The ends lost 7 bases at V and 0 bases at J; junction bases unmatched: 8. The CDR3 has 15 residues.

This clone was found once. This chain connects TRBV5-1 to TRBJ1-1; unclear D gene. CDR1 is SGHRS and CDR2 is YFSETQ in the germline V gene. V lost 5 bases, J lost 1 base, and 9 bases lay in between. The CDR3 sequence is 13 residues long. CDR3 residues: CASSNTQNTEAFF. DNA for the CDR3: TGCGCCAGCAGTAACACGCAGAACACTGAAGCTTTCTTT.

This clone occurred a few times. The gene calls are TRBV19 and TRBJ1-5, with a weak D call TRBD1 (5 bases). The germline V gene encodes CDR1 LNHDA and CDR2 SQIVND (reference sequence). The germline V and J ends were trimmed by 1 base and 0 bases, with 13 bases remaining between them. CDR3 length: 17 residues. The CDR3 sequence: CASSIGFQGYSNQPQHF. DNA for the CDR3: TGTGCCAGTAGTATAGGATTCCAGGGATATAGCAATCAGCCCCAGCATTTT. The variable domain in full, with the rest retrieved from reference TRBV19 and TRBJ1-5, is DGGITQSPKYLFRKEGQNVTLSCEQNLNHDAMYWYRQDPGQGLRLIYYSQIVNDFQKGDIAEGYSVSREKKESFPLTVTSAQKNPTAFYLCASSIGFQGYSNQPQHFGDGTRLSIL.

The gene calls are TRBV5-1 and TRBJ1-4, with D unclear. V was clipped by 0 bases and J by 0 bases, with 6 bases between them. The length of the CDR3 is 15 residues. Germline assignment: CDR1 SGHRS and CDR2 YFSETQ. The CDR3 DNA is TGCGCCAGCAGCTTGGGGCCTGCAACTAATGAAAAACTGTTTTTT. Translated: CASSLGPATNEKLFF.

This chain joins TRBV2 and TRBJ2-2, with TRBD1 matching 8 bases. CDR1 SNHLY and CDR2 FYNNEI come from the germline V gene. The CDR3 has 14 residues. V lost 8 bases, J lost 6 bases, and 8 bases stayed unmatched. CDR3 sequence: CASQTGTGAGELFF. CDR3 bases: TGTGCCAGCCAGACCGGGACAGGCGCCGGGGAGCTGTTTTTT.